Below, 29 T cell receptor beta chains from the same sample are listed, as sequenced in a study of blood T cell repertoires in COVID-19. TCRdb's copy holds only in-frame clones and misses some; the assay was immunoSEQ multiplex PCR. The table has about 240,000 clones, around four fifths seen once. Sequencing used peripheral blood. Receptor source: a woman of 80 years or more with COVID-19, enrolled during active disease.

This clone was observed once. The chain uses TRBV6-5 and TRBJ1-4; D unclear. The germline CDR1 and CDR2 sequences are MNHEY and SVGAGI. CDR3 size: 13 residues. Trimming cost V 8 bases and J 3 bases, with 10 bases left between them. The CDR3: CASRDPPNEKLFF. The CDR3 nucleotides are TGTGCCAGCCGAGATCCTCCTAATGAAAAACTGTTTTTT.

The chain combines TRBV12-5 with TRBJ1-2; D is unresolved. CDR1 and CDR2 from the germline V gene are LGHNT and FRNRAP. V was clipped by 4 bases and J by 2 bases, with 11 bases between them. The CDR3 has 14 residues. In DNA form, the CDR3 reads TGTGCTAGTGGTTCCGGCCAGGTGAACTATGGCTACACCTTC. Its protein is CASGSGQVNYGYTF.

This clone has more than one count but fewer than ten. This rearrangement joins TRBV11-2 to TRBJ2-1; TRBD2 matches 8 bases. Losses at the gene ends were 7 bases for V and 2 bases for J; bases not matched to a gene: 7. Germline-derived CDR1 and CDR2 are SGHAT and FQNNGV. This CDR3 is built from 15 residues. The DNA for the CDR3 is TGTGCCAGCACCCAACTCGGGGGGGCCTACAATGAGCAGTTCTTC. This codes for CASTQLGGAYNEQFF.

Only one count was recorded for this clone. V and J are TRBV27 and TRBJ2-7; 7 bases match TRBD2. Germline CDR1 MNHEY, CDR2 SMNVEV (reference sequence). The CDR3 has 14 amino acids. Trimming removed 6 bases from V and 3 bases from J; junction bases left unmatched: 8. The chain's CDR3 is CASRGGRSFYEQYF. The CDR3 DNA reads as TGTGCCAGCAGGGGGGGGAGGTCTTTCTACGAGCAGTACTTC.

This clone occurred a few times. This chain joins TRBV9 and TRBJ1-2; D gene uncertain. CDR1 and CDR2 (germline): SGDLS, YYNGEE. Between the trimmed V and J ends, which lost 4 bases and 3 bases, there was a span of 13 bases. The CDR3 has 14 residues. In nucleotides, the CDR3 is TGTGCCAGCAGCCCGGGTGAAGGCGACTATGGCTACACCTTC. Its protein product is CASSPGEGDYGYTF. Supplemented by reference TRBV9 and TRBJ1-2, the full variable domain reads DSGVTQTPKHLITATGQRVTLRCSPRSGDLSVYWYQQSLDQGLQFLIQYYNGEERAKGNILERFSAQQFPDLHSELNLSSLELGDSALYFCASSPGEGDYGYTFGSGTRLTVV.

The chain employs TRBV6-5 and TRBJ1-1; D possibly corresponds to TRBD1 (6 bases). Germline V gene lookup returns CDR1 MNHEY and CDR2 SVGAGI. The germline V and J ends were trimmed by 4 bases and 9 bases, with 15 bases remaining between them. The CDR3 length is 13 residues. The CDR3 DNA is TGTGCCAGCAGTTTGGGCATAGGGGACAAAGCTTTCTTT. Translation: CASSLGIGDKAFF.

This sequence joins TRBV29-1 and TRBJ2-5; 11 bases are a match to TRBD2. Per the germline V gene, CDR1 is SQVTM and CDR2 is ANQGSEA. The CDR3 length is 13 residues. The V gene end was trimmed by 5 bases and the J gene end by 5 bases; junction bases not matched to a gene: 4. The CDR3 coding sequence is TGCAGCGTTACTAGCGGGAGTGGGGAGACCCAGTACTTC. Protein product: CSVTSGSGETQYF.

The V and J genes are TRBV5-6 and TRBJ1-4; the match to TRBD1 covers 10 bases. This CDR3 is built from 18 residues. The V and J ends lost 4 bases and 2 bases, in that order; junction bases with no gene match: 11. Germline lookup yields CDR1 SGHDT and CDR2 YYEEEE. The CDR3 DNA is TGTGCCAGCAGCCCTACACGGGACAGGGGTATGACTAATGAAAAACTGTTTTTT. It codes for CASSPTRDRGMTNEKLFF.

The rearrangement uses TRBV7-9 and TRBJ2-3, with 14 bases fitting TRBD2. V lost 5 bases, J lost 7 bases, and 5 bases stayed unmatched. Germline-derived CDR1 and CDR2 are SEHNR and FQNEAQ (reference sequence). The CDR3 runs 15 residues. The CDR3 region is CASSPGTSGGNTQYF. For the CDR3, the DNA is TGTGCCAGCAGCCCCGGGACTAGCGGGGGCAATACGCAGTATTTT. Variable domain in full (rest from reference TRBV7-9 and TRBJ2-3): DTGVSQNPRHKITKRGQNVTFRCDPISEHNRLYWYRQTLGQGPEFLTYFQNEAQLEKSRLLSDRFSAERPKGSFSTLEIQRTEQGDSAMYLCASSPGTSGGNTQYFGPGTRLTVL.

The rearrangement uses TRBV30 and TRBJ2-1; tentatively, D is TRBD2 (5 bases). This CDR3 spans 14 amino acids. Germline CDR1 is GTSNPN and CDR2 is SVGIG (reference sequence). Trimming shortened V by 2 bases and J by 5 bases, and 13 bases separated the two germline ends. Here the CDR3 reads CAWSSRPGDNEQFF. CDR3 sequence (DNA): TGTGCCTGGAGTTCTCGACCCGGGGACAATGAGCAGTTCTTC.

The chain uses TRBV5-1 and TRBJ1-1; TRBD1 might be the D (6 bases). The CDR3 extends over 15 amino acids. V lost 5 bases, J lost 0 bases, and 14 bases lay in between. CDR1 SGHRS and CDR2 YFSETQ come from the germline V gene. In nucleotides, the CDR3 is TGCGCCAGCAGTCTACAGGGAACGGTGAACACTGAAGCTTTCTTT. This translates into CASSLQGTVNTEAFF.

In DNA, the CDR3 is TGTGCCAGCAGTTCAAACAGTAATAACTATGGCTACACCTTC. Translated, it gives CASSSNSNNYGYTF. The chain joins TRBV6-6 to TRBJ1-2; no clear D gene. The CDR3 has 14 amino acids. Trimming removed 4 bases from V and 1 base from J, with 10 bases in between. Germline V gives CDR1 MNHNY, CDR2 SVGAGI (reference sequence).

V and J are TRBV5-4 and TRBJ2-1; tentatively, D is TRBD2 (5 bases). Germline CDR1 is SGHNT and CDR2 is YYREEE (reference sequence). Trimming took 2 bases from V and 4 from J, leaving 10 bases between them. This CDR3 is 14 amino acids long. DNA for the CDR3: TGTGCCAGCAGCTTACGGGATTCGTACAATGAGCAGTTCTTC. Protein product: CASSLRDSYNEQFF.

The chain carries TRBV4-3 and TRBJ1-1; a weak D match, TRBD1 (5 bases). The V end lost 1 base, the J end lost 3 bases, and 12 bases lay between the germline ends. From germline, CDR1 is LGHNA and CDR2 YSLEER. This CDR3 is built from 15 residues. CDR3 amino acids: CASSQGVGGDTEAFF. CDR3 coding DNA: TGCGCCAGCAGCCAAGGTGTAGGAGGGGACACTGAAGCTTTCTTT.

V is TRBV7-8 and J is TRBJ1-2; D is unresolved. The V end was cut by 3 bases, the J end by 0 bases, with 11 bases between. CDR1 and CDR2 from the germline V gene are SGHVS and FQNEAQ. The CDR3 is 15 residues long. This chain's CDR3 is CASSFGGSTNYGYTF. The DNA for the CDR3 is TGTGCCAGCAGCTTCGGAGGCTCAACTAACTATGGCTACACCTTC.

This chain uses TRBV28 with TRBJ2-1, with TRBD2 matching 9 bases. J gave up 1 base and V 4 bases, and 5 bases lay outside the gene matches. The CDR3 is made up of 16 amino acids. Germline CDR1 reads MDHEN; CDR2 reads SYDVKM. The CDR3 region has the DNA TGTGCCAGCAGTTCCCGCCTAGCGGGATCCTACAATGAGCAGTTCTTC. As protein: CASSSRLAGSYNEQFF.

The chain recombines TRBV12-5 with TRBJ1-5, with D unclear. The length of the CDR3 is 16 residues. Germline loops: CDR1 LGHNT, CDR2 FRNRAP. V lost 1 base and J lost 2, with 12 bases in between. The CDR3 sequence: CASGLGFGVGNQPQHF. The CDR3 nucleotides read TGTGCTAGTGGTTTGGGGTTCGGGGTGGGCAATCAGCCCCAGCATTTT.

V usage is TRBV18 and J usage is TRBJ2-7; a possible D gene is TRBD1 (5 bases). The CDR3 consists of 15 residues. CDR1 is KGHSH and CDR2 is LQKENI in the germline V gene. V was shortened by 3 bases and J by 2 bases, with 14 bases between the two germline ends. DNA for the CDR3: TGTGCCAGCTCACCGCTCCGGCAGGGTACCTACGAGCAGTACTTC. Translation: CASSPLRQGTYEQYF. Combining the CDR3 with reference TRBV18 and TRBJ2-7 gives the whole variable domain NAGVMQNPRHLVRRRGQEARLRCSPMKGHSHVYWYRQLPEEGLKFMVYLQKENIIDESGMPKERFSAEFPKEGPSILRIQQVVRGDSAAYFCASSPLRQGTYEQYFGPGTRLTVT.

This clone was seen at least ten times. V and J are TRBV6-1 and TRBJ2-1, with TRBD2 matching 8 bases. Germline V lookup: CDR1 MNHNS, CDR2 SASEGT. V lost 2 bases, J lost 12 bases, and 6 bases stayed unmatched. The CDR3 runs 13 residues. The CDR3 sequence: CASSERALAVQFF. The DNA of the CDR3 is TGTGCCAGCAGTGAACGGGCACTAGCGGTGCAGTTCTTC.

The chain employs TRBV9 and TRBJ1-3; possibly TRBD1 for D (6 bases). V was shortened by 4 bases and J by 4 bases, with 15 bases between the two germline ends. Germline V lookup: CDR1 SGDLS, CDR2 YYNGEE. This CDR3 region has 15 residues. This CDR3 is CASSPGQLRGNTIYF. CDR3 in DNA: TGTGCCAGCAGCCCGGGACAACTAAGGGGAAACACCATATATTTT.

The CDR3 reads CASSLTGYEQYF. CDR3 nucleotide sequence: TGTGCCAGCAGTTTAACAGGGTACGAGCAGTACTTC. The J gene is TRBJ2-7, the V gene TRBV28, with a weak D call TRBD1 (6 bases). Trimming stripped 2 bases from V and 4 bases from J, with 6 bases between. The CDR3 runs 12 residues. Germline loops: CDR1 MDHEN, CDR2 SYDVKM.

V is TRBV18 and J is TRBJ2-5; perhaps TRBD2 as D (5 bases). This CDR3 is built from 13 residues. The germline V gene encodes CDR1 KGHSH and CDR2 LQKENI. Between the trimmed V and J ends, which lost 3 bases and 5 bases, there was a span of 10 bases. In DNA form, the CDR3 reads TGTGCCAGCTCACCGGGAAGAGGGGAGACCCAGTACTTC. It is translated as CASSPGRGETQYF.

The V and J genes are TRBV11-2 and TRBJ1-4; D is possibly TRBD1 (5 bases). V lost 3 bases to trimming and J lost 3 bases, with 14 bases between them. The CDR3 has 16 amino acids. Germline V gene sequence: CDR1 SGHAT, CDR2 FQNNGV. This chain's CDR3 is CASSFPPGLANEKLFF. In DNA form, the CDR3 reads TGTGCCAGCAGCTTTCCCCCAGGGCTAGCTAATGAAAAACTGTTTTTT.

The CDR3 spells CASNPSGGTEAFF. The CDR3 bases are TGTGCCAGCAACCCTAGCGGGGGCACTGAAGCTTTCTTT. The gene calls are TRBV5-4 and TRBJ1-1, with a weak D call TRBD1 (5 bases). CDR1 SGHNT and CDR2 YYREEE come from the germline V gene (reference sequence). There are 13 residues in the CDR3. The V and J ends lost 6 bases and 4 bases respectively, with 13 bases between them.

The J gene is TRBJ1-3, the V gene TRBV29-1; no reliable D call. Germline lookup yields CDR1 SQVTM and CDR2 ANQGSEA. The CDR3 contains 14 residues. V was pared by 0 bases and J by 4 bases, with 10 bases between. The CDR3 nucleotides are TGCAGCGTTGAAGAAGGCAGAGGGGGAAACACCATATATTTT. Its translation: CSVEEGRGGNTIYF.

The chain employs TRBV2 and TRBJ2-1; no firm D call. Germline lookup yields CDR1 SNHLY and CDR2 FYNNEI. The CDR3 consists of 13 residues. Trimming shortened V by 2 bases and J by 6 bases, and 8 bases separated the two germline ends. CDR3: CASSEYPGNEQFF. The CDR3 DNA follows: TGTGCCAGCAGTGAATATCCCGGCAATGAGCAGTTCTTC.

The chain employs TRBV9 and TRBJ2-5; perhaps TRBD2 as D (6 bases). V lost 0 bases and J lost 4, with 13 bases in between. Germline V gene lookup returns CDR1 SGDLS and CDR2 YYNGEE. CDR3 length equals 15 residues. Here the CDR3 reads CASSVGRAQVETQYF. In DNA, the CDR3 is TGTGCCAGCAGCGTAGGGAGGGCACAGGTAGAGACCCAGTACTTC.

The chain couples TRBV7-9 to TRBJ1-2; 10 bases align to TRBD1. Germline V gene lookup returns CDR1 SEHNR and CDR2 FQNEAQ (reference sequence). CDR3 size: 18 residues. Trimming removed 5 bases from V and 5 bases from J; junction bases left unmatched: 17. CDR3 amino acids: CASSPPGTGAPSGYGYTF. CDR3 DNA: TGTGCCAGCAGCCCACCCGGGACAGGGGCTCCTTCTGGGTATGGCTACACCTTC.

The CDR3, as DNA: TGTGCCAGCAGCACCAGACAGGGCCAAGGGGAAAAACTGTTTTTT. This encodes CASSTRQGQGEKLFF. V gene TRBV11-2 combines with J gene TRBJ1-4; 7 bases map to TRBD1. Losses at the gene ends were 5 bases for V and 8 bases for J; bases not matched to a gene: 11. Germline assignment: CDR1 SGHAT and CDR2 FQNNGV. The CDR3 consists of 15 residues.